What follows are 21 T cell receptor beta chains derived from one specimen sequenced in a study of blood T cells in healthy people across ages. Then a second PCR, running roughly 6 to 11 cycles, was carried out with a sample-barcoded 5' primer and a J-beta primer mix. TCRdb re-derived calls from the 5' RACE reads in MiXCR, one entry per CDR3 protein. The sample holds around 1.7 million distinct CDR3 sequences, approximately 30% seen once. Input material: blood. The source of these receptors is a woman aged 25-40 years in good health.

As regards this clonotype: At one end the junction does not follow the germline gene, possibly because of a read error. The genes are TRBV29-1 and TRBJ2-3, with 7 nucleotides matching TRBD1. The V gene's germline CDR1 is SQVTM and CDR2 ANQGSEA. The CDR3 length is 12 residues. CDR3 protein: CSIDIAGTEGYF. CDR3 sequence (DNA): TGCAGCATTGACATAGCCGGGACAGAGGGGTATTTT.

This clonotype was seen only a few times. This chain joins TRBV7-3 and TRBJ2-1; 7 bases match TRBD2. The CDR3 has 15 amino acids. Per the germline V gene, CDR1 is SGHTA and CDR2 is FQGTGA. The junction had 8 bases not matched to a gene; V was cut back by 2 bases and J by 7 bases. CDR3 bases: TGTGCCAGCAGCTTAGCGGGGGTGGAGGGAAATGAGCAGTTCTTC. Translation: CASSLAGVEGNEQFF. Combining the CDR3 with reference TRBV7-3 and TRBJ2-1 gives the whole variable domain GAGVSQTPSNKVTEKGKYVELRCDPISGHTALYWYRQSLGQGPEFLIYFQGTGAADDSGLPNDRFFAVRPEGSVSTLKIQRTERGDSAVYLCASSLAGVEGNEQFFGPGTRLTVL.

This clonotype was counted a few times. V is TRBV7-2 and J is TRBJ1-5, with D perhaps matching TRBD1 (5 bases). CDR3 length equals 15 residues. Germline V CDR1 and CDR2: SGHTA, FQGNSA. Trimming removed 8 bases from V and 2 bases from J, with 16 bases in between. The CDR3, as DNA: TGTGCCAGCGCCCGGGCGGGGGGAGGCAATCAGCCCCAGCATTTT. It yields the protein CASARAGGGNQPQHF.

In this sample, this clonotype turned up a few times. The chain combines TRBV5-1 with TRBJ1-4; 8 nucleotides match TRBD1. The CDR3 totals 14 residues. Trimming took 4 bases from V and 7 from J; bases not matched to a gene: 6. Germline-derived CDR1 and CDR2 are SGHRS and YFSETQ. The CDR3: CASSTTDRGEKLFF. CDR3 DNA: TGCGCCAGCAGCACCACTGACAGGGGTGAAAAACTGTTTTTT. The full variable domain, in which reference TRBV5-1 and TRBJ1-4 provide the parts outside the CDR3, is KAGVTQTPRYLIKTRGQQVTLSCSPISGHRSVSWYQQTPGQGLQFLFEYFSETQRNKGNFPGRFSGRQFSNSRSEMNVSTLELGDSALYLCASSTTDRGEKLFFGSGTQLSVL.

In its sample, this clonotype was seen a few times. The chain has TRBV9 and TRBJ2-7; tentative D call: TRBD2 (6 bases). This CDR3 spans 14 amino acids. CDR1 is SGDLS and CDR2 is YYNGEE in the germline V gene. V lost 4 bases and J lost 6, with 17 bases in between. This CDR3 is CASSRIAQGGEQYF. The CDR3 nucleotides read TGTGCCAGCAGCCGGATAGCCCAGGGAGGCGAGCAGTACTTC.

The sample holds many counts of this clonotype. This chain links TRBV11-2 with TRBJ2-7, with D possibly being TRBD1 (6 bases). The CDR3 extends over 14 amino acids. CDR1 is SGHAT and CDR2 is FQNNGV in the germline V gene. Trimming cost V 5 bases and J 3 bases, with 14 bases left between them. The CDR3 reads CASSPQGSDYEQYF. The DNA for the CDR3 is TGTGCCAGCAGCCCACAGGGAAGCGACTACGAGCAGTACTTC.

Note on this clonotype: Germline and junction disagree at one end, which may indicate a read error. The J gene is TRBJ2-3, the V gene TRBV7-9; no reliable D call. Germline V gives CDR1 SEHNR, CDR2 FQNEAQ (reference sequence). This CDR3 is 13 amino acids long. CDR3 DNA sequence: TGTTCCAGCATCTACGTTAGCACAGATACGCAGTATTTT. As protein: CSSIYVSTDTQYF.

V gene TRBV6-1 combines with J gene TRBJ1-2; TRBD1 agrees at 7 bases. Germline V gene data show CDR1 as MNHNS and CDR2 as SASEGT. CDR3 size: 15 residues. The V segment lost 3 bases and the J segment 3 bases; nucleotides outside the gene matches: 7. DNA for the CDR3: TGTGCCAGCAGTGACGAGACAGGGTTGCACTATGGCTACACCTTC. Amino acid sequence: CASSDETGLHYGYTF.

This clonotype has a handful of counts. This rearrangement joins TRBV24-1 to TRBJ2-1; 10 bases match TRBD2. The CDR3 extends over 15 amino acids. J lost 8 bases, V lost 7 bases, and 10 bases had no gene match. Germline CDR1 KGHDR, CDR2 SFDVKD. The CDR3: CATRLLAGKGHEQFF. The CDR3 bases are TGTGCCACCAGACTACTAGCGGGGAAGGGACATGAGCAGTTCTTC.

In the case of this clonotype: With a much larger clone just one base away, this may be a read error. This chain links TRBV24-1 with TRBJ2-5, with 8 bases fitting TRBD1. CDR1 is KGHDR and CDR2 is SFDVKD in the germline V gene. This CDR3 comprises 13 residues. V shed 3 bases, J shed 13 bases, and the junction held 9 bases outside the gene matches. CDR3 in amino acids: CATSDRQGTSRYF. The CDR3 DNA is TGTGCCACCAGTGATCGACAGGGGACATCCAGGTACTTC.

The V call is TRBV12-3 or TRBV12-4, the J call TRBJ1-2; the D is unclear. V lost 3 bases, J lost 4 bases, and 12 bases lay in between. The CDR3 contains 14 residues. CDR3 amino acids: CASSFVSDGYGYTF. CDR3 DNA sequence: TGTGCCAGCAGTTTTGTGTCAGACGGCTATGGCTACACCTTC.

The V and J genes are TRBV5-1 and TRBJ2-5, with 11 bases that match TRBD1. The germline V gene encodes CDR1 SGHRS and CDR2 YFSETQ. V was clipped by 4 bases and J by 11 bases; unmatched bases: 10. The CDR3 has 14 amino acids. CDR3 amino acids: CASSDGTGGNEQYF. CDR3 bases: TGCGCCAGCAGCGACGGGACAGGGGGGAATGAGCAGTACTTC.

There are a few counts of this clonotype. The V call is TRBV29-1, the J call TRBJ2-2, with 9 bases that match TRBD2. Germline CDR1 reads SQVTM; CDR2 reads ANQGSEA. The CDR3 is made up of 16 amino acids. V shed 7 bases, J shed 4 bases, and the junction held 13 bases outside the gene matches. CDR3 sequence (DNA): TGCAGCGCCCTTGACTATAGCGGGAGTTCCACCGGGGAGCTGTTTTTT. Its translation: CSALDYSGSSTGELFF.

This clonotype was found many times. The chain links TRBV29-1 to TRBJ2-1, with a possible D match to TRBD2 (6 bases). V dropped 8 bases and J dropped 5 bases, with 13 bases sitting between them. Germline CDR1 is SQVTM and CDR2 is ANQGSEA. This CDR3 has 12 amino acids. CDR3 region: CSKGTPHNEQFF. The DNA for the CDR3 is TGCAGCAAAGGGACTCCCCACAATGAGCAGTTCTTC.

The genes are TRBV6-6 and TRBJ1-6, with TRBD1 matching 8 bases. CDR3 size: 15 residues. Germline V gene lookup returns CDR1 MNHNY and CDR2 SVGAGI (reference sequence). V lost 5 bases, J lost 9 bases, and 9 bases stayed unmatched. The CDR3 sequence: CASSQGAQASSPLHF. CDR3 DNA: TGTGCCAGCAGTCAGGGGGCGCAAGCTTCTTCACCCCTCCACTTT.

This sequence joins TRBV29-1 and TRBJ1-2, with TRBD1 identical over 7 bases. Looked up from germline, CDR1 is SQVTM and CDR2 is ANQGSEA. The CDR3 is 13 amino acids. Unmatched junction bases numbered 4, after V lost 3 bases and J lost 3 bases. Here the CDR3 reads CSVDHRGYYGYTF. The CDR3 DNA reads TGCAGCGTTGATCACAGGGGCTACTATGGCTACACCTTC.

This chain connects TRBV4-3 to TRBJ2-7, with D perhaps matching TRBD2 (6 bases). With the DNA end fitting TRBJ2-5 better, the J assignment may be wrong. CDR3 length equals 15 residues. Germline values: CDR1 LGHNA, CDR2 YSLEER. Here the CDR3 DNA reads TGCGCCAGCAGCCAAGATCGAGACGGGAGAGAGACCCAGTACTTC. It specifies CASSQDRDGRETQYF.

Details on this clonotype: At one end, the junction sequence differs from germline, possibly due to a read error. This rearrangement joins TRBV6-2 or TRBV6-3 to TRBJ1-6; TRBD1 aligns across 7 bases. The CDR3 sequence is 17 residues long. Germline CDR1 and CDR2: MNHEY and SVGEGT. The DNA for the CDR3 is TGTGTCAGCAGTTCGTACCGGGACAGCAACCTCGATTCACCCCTCCACTTT. As protein: CVSSSYRDSNLDSPLHF.

On this clonotype itself: One base away lies a much larger clone, so this may be a sequencing read error. The chain recombines TRBV7-9 with TRBJ2-1; D is possibly TRBD1 (6 bases). The ends were cut back, 8 bases at V and 0 bases at J, with 11 bases in the middle. The CDR3 runs 14 residues. The germline V gene encodes CDR1 SEHNR and CDR2 FQNEAQ (reference sequence). The CDR3 protein is CASLGGGSYNEQFF. The CDR3 DNA sequence: TGTGCCAGCCTAGGGGGTGGCTCCTACAATGAGCAGTTCTTC.

About this clonotype itself: Possible read error: a much larger clone is one base away. The chain recombines TRBV7-2 with TRBJ2-3, with D possibly being TRBD1 or TRBD2 (7 bases each). CDR3 length: 15 residues. Trimming removed 8 bases at V and 5 bases at J, with 20 bases between. In germline, CDR1 is SGHTA, CDR2 FQGNSA. The CDR3 sequence is CASAQGGAAGDTQYF. The CDR3 region has the DNA TGTGCCAGCGCCCAGGGGGGGGCCGCCGGAGATACGCAGTATTTT.

Concerning this clonotype itself: Its ends do not fully match the called genes, so a read error is possible. This CDR3 reads CAIGDTVDRVNYGYTF. The DNA of the CDR3 is TGCGCCATCGGTGATACAGTGGACAGGGTTAACTATGGCTACACCTTC. The chain joins TRBV10-3 to TRBJ1-2; 8 nucleotides match TRBD1. CDR3 length: 16 amino acids. Germline loops: CDR1 ENHRY, CDR2 SYGVKD.